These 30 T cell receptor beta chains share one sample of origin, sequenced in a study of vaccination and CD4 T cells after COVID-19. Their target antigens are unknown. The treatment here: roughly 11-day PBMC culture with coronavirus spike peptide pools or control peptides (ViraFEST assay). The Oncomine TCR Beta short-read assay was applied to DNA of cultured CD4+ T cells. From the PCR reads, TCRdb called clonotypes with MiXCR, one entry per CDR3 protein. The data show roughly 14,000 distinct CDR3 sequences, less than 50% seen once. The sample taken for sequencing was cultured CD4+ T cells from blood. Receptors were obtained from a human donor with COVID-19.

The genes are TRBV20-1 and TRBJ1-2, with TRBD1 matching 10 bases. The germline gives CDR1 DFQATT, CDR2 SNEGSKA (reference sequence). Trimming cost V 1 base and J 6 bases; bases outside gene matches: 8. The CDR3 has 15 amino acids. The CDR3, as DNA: TGCAGTGCTAGAGGGATCCCCGGGACAGGGGATGGCTACACCTTC. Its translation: CSARGIPGTGDGYTF.

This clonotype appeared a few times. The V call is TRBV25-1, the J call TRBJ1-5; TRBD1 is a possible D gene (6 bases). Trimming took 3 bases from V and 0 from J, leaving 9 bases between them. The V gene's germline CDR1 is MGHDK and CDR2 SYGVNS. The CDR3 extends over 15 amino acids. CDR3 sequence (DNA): TGTGCCAGCAGTGACGGGACACATAGCAATCAGCCCCAGCATTTT. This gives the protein CASSDGTHSNQPQHF.

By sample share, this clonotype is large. This CDR3 is CSAASGAWGYTF. Written as DNA, the CDR3 is TGCAGTGCTGCCTCGGGGGCGTGGGGCTACACCTTC. This chain joins TRBV20-1 and TRBJ1-2; a possible D gene is TRBD1 (6 bases). The V and J ends lost 5 bases and 8 bases respectively, with 15 bases between them. This CDR3 is built from 12 residues. Germline V CDR1 and CDR2: DFQATT, SNEGSKA (reference sequence).

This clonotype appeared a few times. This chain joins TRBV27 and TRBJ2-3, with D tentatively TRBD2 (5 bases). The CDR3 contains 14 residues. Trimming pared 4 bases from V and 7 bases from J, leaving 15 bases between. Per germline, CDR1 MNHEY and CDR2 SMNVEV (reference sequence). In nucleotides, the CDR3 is TGTGCCAGCAGTTCGTCCCGCGGGCCTTATACGCAGTATTTT. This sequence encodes CASSSSRGPYTQYF.

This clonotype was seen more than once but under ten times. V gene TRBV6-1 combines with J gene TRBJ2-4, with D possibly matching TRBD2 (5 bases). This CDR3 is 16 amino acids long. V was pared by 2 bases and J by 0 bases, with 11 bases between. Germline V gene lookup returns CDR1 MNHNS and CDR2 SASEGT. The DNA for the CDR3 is TGTGCCAGCAGTGAACCGAGCGGCTTAGCCAAAAACATTCAGTACTTC. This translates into CASSEPSGLAKNIQYF.

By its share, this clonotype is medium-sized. The CDR3 is CASSEVRGGPSGADTQYF. CDR3 sequence (DNA): TGTGCCAGCAGTGAAGTTCGGGGGGGACCCTCTGGGGCAGATACGCAGTATTTT. V and J are TRBV2 and TRBJ2-3, with 8 nucleotides matching TRBD2. With 1 base clipped from V and 4 bases from J, the junction kept 13 bases outside the gene matches. Germline CDR1 SNHLY, CDR2 FYNNEI. The CDR3 has 18 amino acids. The whole variable domain, filled in from reference TRBV2 and TRBJ2-3, reads EPEVTQTPSHQVTQMGQEVILRCVPISNHLYFYWYRQILGQKVEFLVSFYNNEISEKSEIFDDQFSVERPDGSNFTLKIRSTKLEDSAMYFCASSEVRGGPSGADTQYFGPGTRLTVL.

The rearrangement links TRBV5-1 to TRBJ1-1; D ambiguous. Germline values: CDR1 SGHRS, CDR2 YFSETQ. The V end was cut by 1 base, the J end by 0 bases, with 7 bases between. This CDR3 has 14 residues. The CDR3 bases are TGCGCCAGCAGCTTGAACCAGGTGAACACTGAAGCTTTCTTT. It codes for CASSLNQVNTEAFF.

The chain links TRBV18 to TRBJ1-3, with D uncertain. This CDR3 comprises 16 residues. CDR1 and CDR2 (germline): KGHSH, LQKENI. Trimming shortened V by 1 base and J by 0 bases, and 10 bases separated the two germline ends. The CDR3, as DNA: TGTGCCAGCTCACCACAGGGAGGGAGCTCTGGAAACACCATATATTTT. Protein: CASSPQGGSSGNTIYF.

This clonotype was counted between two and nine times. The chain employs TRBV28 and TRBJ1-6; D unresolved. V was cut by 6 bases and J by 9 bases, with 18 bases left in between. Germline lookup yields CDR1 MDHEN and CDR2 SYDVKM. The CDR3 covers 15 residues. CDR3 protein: CASSRQLLPFSPLHF. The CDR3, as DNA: TGTGCCAGCAGCCGACAACTACTACCTTTTTCACCCCTCCACTTT.

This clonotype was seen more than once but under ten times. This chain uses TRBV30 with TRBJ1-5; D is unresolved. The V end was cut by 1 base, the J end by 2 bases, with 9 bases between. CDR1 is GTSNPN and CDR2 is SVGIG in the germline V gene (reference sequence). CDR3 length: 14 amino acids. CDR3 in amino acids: CAWSEFRGNQPQHF. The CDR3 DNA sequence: TGTGCCTGGAGTGAGTTTAGGGGCAATCAGCCCCAGCATTTT.

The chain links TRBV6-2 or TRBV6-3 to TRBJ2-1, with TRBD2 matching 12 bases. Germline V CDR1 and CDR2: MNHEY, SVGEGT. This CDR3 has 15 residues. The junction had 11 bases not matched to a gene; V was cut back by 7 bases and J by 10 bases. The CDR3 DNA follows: TGTGCCAGCACGCTAGCGGGGGGGCTAGTCGACGAGCAGTTCTTC. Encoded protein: CASTLAGGLVDEQFF.

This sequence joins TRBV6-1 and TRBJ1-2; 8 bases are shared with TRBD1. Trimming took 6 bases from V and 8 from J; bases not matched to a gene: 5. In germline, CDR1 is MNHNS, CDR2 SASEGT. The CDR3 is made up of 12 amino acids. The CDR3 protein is CASRVTGAGYTF. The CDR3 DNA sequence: TGTGCCAGCAGGGTGACAGGGGCGGGCTACACCTTC.

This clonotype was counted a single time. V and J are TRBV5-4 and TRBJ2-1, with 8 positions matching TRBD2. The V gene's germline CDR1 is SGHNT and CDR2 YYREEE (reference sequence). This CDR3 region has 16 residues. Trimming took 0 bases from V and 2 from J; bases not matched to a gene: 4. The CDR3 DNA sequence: TGTGCCAGCAGCTTGGCCCGGGGGGGCGCCTACAATGAGCAGTTCTTC. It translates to CASSLARGGAYNEQFF. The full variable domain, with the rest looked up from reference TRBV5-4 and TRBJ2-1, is ETGVTQSPTHLIKTRGQQVTLRCSSQSGHNTVSWYQQALGQGPQFIFQYYREEENGRGNFPPRFSGLQFPNYSSELNVNALELDDSALYLCASSLARGGAYNEQFFGPGTRLTVL.

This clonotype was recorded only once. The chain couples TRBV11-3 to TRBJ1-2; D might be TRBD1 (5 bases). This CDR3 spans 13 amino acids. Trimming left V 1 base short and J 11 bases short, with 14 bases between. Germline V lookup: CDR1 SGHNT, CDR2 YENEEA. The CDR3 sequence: CASSLVRGTTYTF. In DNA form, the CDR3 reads TGTGCCAGCAGCTTAGTTAGGGGCACAACGTACACCTTC.

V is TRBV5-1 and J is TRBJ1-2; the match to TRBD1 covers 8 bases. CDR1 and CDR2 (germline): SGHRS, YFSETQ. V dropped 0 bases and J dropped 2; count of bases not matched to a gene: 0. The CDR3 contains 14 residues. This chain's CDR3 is CASSLGQGNYGYTF. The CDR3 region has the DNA TGCGCCAGCAGCTTGGGACAGGGGAACTATGGCTACACCTTC.

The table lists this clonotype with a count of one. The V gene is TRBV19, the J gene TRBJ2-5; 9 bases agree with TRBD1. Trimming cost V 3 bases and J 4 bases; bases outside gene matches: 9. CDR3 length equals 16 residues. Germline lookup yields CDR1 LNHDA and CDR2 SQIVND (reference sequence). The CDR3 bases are TGTGCCAGTAGTATTGGGTCGGGACAGGGAAGAGAGACCCAGTACTTC. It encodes CASSIGSGQGRETQYF.

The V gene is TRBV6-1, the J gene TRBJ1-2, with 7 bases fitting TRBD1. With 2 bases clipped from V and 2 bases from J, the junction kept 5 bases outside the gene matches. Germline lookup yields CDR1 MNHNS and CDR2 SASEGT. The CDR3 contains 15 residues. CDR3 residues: CASSERTGVNYGYTF. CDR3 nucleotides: TGTGCCAGCAGTGAAAGGACAGGCGTCAACTATGGCTACACCTTC.

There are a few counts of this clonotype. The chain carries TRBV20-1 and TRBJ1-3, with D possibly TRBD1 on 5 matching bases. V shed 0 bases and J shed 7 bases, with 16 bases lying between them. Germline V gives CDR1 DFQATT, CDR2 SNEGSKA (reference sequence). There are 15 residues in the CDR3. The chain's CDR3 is CSARDPAGPFNTIYF. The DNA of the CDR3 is TGCAGTGCTAGAGATCCAGCAGGGCCTTTCAACACCATATATTTT.

The CDR3 sequence is CASSAQGSSPLHF. DNA of the CDR3: TGTGCCAGCAGCGCCCAGGGATCTTCACCCCTCCACTTT. The chain links TRBV7-8 to TRBJ1-6; a weak D match, TRBD1 (5 bases). Deletions cut 5 bases from V and 9 bases from J, with 11 bases between. Germline CDR1 is SGHVS and CDR2 is FQNEAQ. The CDR3 totals 13 residues.

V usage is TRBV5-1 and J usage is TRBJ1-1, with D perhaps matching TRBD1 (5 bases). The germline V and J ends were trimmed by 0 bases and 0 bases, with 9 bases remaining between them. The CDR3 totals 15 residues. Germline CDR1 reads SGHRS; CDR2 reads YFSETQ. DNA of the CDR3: TGCGCCAGCAGCTTGGCCGGACAAATGAACACTGAAGCTTTCTTT. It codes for CASSLAGQMNTEAFF.

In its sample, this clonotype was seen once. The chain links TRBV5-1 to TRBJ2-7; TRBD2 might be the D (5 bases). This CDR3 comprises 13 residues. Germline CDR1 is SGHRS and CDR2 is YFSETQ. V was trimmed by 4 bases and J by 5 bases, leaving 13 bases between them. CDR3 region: CASSDYRTDEQYF. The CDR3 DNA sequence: TGCGCCAGCAGCGACTACCGGACGGACGAGCAGTACTTC.

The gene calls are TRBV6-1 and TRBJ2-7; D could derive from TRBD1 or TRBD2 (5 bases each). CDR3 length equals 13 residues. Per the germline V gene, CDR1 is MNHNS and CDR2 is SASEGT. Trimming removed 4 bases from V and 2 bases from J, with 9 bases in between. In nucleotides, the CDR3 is TGTGCCAGCAGTGGAGCGGACACCTACGAGCAGTACTTC. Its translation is CASSGADTYEQYF.

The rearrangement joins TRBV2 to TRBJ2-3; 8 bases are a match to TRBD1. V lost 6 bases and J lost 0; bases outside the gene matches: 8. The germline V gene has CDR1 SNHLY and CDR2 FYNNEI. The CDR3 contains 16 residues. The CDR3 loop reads CASRAGTGFSTDTQYF. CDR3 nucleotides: TGTGCCAGCAGAGCCGGGACAGGATTTAGCACAGATACGCAGTATTTT.

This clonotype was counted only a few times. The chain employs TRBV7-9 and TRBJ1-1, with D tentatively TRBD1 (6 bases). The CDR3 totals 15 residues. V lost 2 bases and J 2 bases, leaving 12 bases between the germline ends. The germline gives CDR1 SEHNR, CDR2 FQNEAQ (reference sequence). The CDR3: CASSLSRGANTEAFF. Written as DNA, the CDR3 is TGTGCCAGCAGCTTAAGTCGGGGGGCCAACACTGAAGCTTTCTTT.

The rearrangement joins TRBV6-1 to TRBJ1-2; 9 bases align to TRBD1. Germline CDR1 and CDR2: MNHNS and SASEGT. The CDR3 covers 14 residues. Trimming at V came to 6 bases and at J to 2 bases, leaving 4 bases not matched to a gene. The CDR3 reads CASRTGTGNYGYTF. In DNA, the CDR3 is TGTGCCAGCAGGACCGGGACAGGGAACTATGGCTACACCTTC.

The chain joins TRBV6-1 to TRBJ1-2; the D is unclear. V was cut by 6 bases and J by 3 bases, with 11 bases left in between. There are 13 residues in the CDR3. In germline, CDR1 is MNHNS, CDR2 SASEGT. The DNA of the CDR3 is TGTGCCAGCAGAACCCGGGCGGACTATGGCTACACCTTC. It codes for CASRTRADYGYTF.

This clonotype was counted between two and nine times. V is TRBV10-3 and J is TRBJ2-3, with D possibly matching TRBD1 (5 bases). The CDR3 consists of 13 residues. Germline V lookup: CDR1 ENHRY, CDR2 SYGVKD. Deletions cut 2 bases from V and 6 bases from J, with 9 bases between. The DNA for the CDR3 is TGTGCCATCAGTGAGGCAGGGTCGGATACGCAGTATTTT. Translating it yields CAISEAGSDTQYF.

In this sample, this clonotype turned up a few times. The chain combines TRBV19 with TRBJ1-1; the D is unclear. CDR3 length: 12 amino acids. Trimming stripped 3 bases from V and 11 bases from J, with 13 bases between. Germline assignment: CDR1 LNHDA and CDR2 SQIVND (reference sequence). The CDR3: CASSMSVGEAFF. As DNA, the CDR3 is TGTGCCAGTAGTATGTCTGTGGGAGAGGCTTTCTTT.

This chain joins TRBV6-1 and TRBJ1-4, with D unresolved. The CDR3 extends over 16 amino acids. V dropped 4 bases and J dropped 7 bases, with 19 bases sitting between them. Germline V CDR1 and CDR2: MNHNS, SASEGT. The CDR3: CASSVEKRPGIEKLFF. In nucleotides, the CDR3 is TGTGCCAGCAGTGTGGAGAAGAGGCCAGGAATTGAAAAACTGTTTTTT.

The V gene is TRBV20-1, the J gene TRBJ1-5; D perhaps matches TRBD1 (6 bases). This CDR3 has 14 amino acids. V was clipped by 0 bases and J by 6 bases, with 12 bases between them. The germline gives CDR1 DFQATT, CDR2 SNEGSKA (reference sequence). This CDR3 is CSARDRGATQPQHF. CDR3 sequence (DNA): TGCAGTGCTAGAGATCGGGGGGCGACTCAGCCCCAGCATTTT.